These 27 T cell receptor beta chains were sequenced from one sample in a study of shared clonotypes between healthy human individuals. Measured with immunoSEQ multiplex PCR; TCRdb has only the in-frame clones, and not every one. The sample consists of about 680,000 clones, 92% of them appearing once. Positively selected for CCR7, the CD45RO-negative cells used as naive CD8 cells excluded terminally differentiated effector memory CD45RA+ cells. The sequenced sample consisted of naive CD8+ T cells sorted from blood. The receptors originated from a man aged 25 to 45 in good health.

V gene TRBV7-9 combines with J gene TRBJ1-3; D call uncertain. Germline CDR1 is SEHNR and CDR2 is FQNEAQ (reference sequence). With 0 bases removed from V and 3 bases from J, the gap between germline ends came to 6 bases. The CDR3 has 14 amino acids. The CDR3 region is CASSLAGDGNTIYF. CDR3 in DNA: TGTGCCAGCAGCTTAGCCGGGGATGGAAACACCATATATTTT.

V usage is TRBV7-8 and J usage is TRBJ2-5, with 8 bases lining up with TRBD2. V dropped 7 bases and J dropped 5; count of bases not matched to a gene: 15. Germline V gives CDR1 SGHVS, CDR2 FQNEAQ. This CDR3 comprises 16 residues. CDR3 bases: TGTGCCAGCAAGACCGGGGGACTAGGGTTCCTGGAGACCCAGTACTTC. Translated: CASKTGGLGFLETQYF. The whole variable domain, remainder taken from reference TRBV7-8 and TRBJ2-5, is GAGVSQSPRYKVAKRGQDVALRCDPISGHVSLFWYQQALGQGPEFLTYFQNEAQLDKSGLPSDRFFAERPEGSVSTLKIQRTQQEDSAVYLCASKTGGLGFLETQYFGPGTRLLVL.

The chain employs TRBV7-3 and TRBJ2-3; D unclear. The germline V and J ends were trimmed by 11 bases and 2 bases, with 11 bases remaining between them. CDR1 and CDR2 from the germline V gene are SGHTA and FQGTGA. The CDR3 covers 12 residues. The CDR3 here is CAGDGTTDTQYF. CDR3 bases: TGTGCCGGAGACGGCACCACAGATACGCAGTATTTT.

The chain recombines TRBV9 with TRBJ2-7; 10 bases match TRBD2. Per germline, CDR1 SGDLS and CDR2 YYNGEE. V lost 4 bases and J lost 4; bases outside the gene matches: 5. There are 14 residues in the CDR3. In nucleotides, the CDR3 is TGTGCCAGCAGCTCGGGACTAGCGATATACGAGCAGTACTTC. Amino acid sequence: CASSSGLAIYEQYF.

Comment on this clone: Other nucleotide sequences in the sample specify the same CDR3. The CDR3 protein is CASSVGGSTDTQYF. Written as DNA, the CDR3 is TGTGCCAGCAGCGTCGGCGGAAGCACAGATACGCAGTATTTT. The J gene is TRBJ2-3, the V gene TRBV9; unclear D gene. Germline CDR1 SGDLS, CDR2 YYNGEE. CDR3 length: 14 amino acids. Trimming removed 2 bases from V and 0 bases from J, with 7 bases in between.

CDR3 residues: CASSGQGALEKLFF. DNA of the CDR3: TGTGCCAGTAGTGGACAGGGGGCGCTTGAAAAACTGTTTTTT. This chain joins TRBV19 and TRBJ1-4; 11 nucleotides line up with TRBD1. The CDR3 is 14 amino acids. J was trimmed by 7 bases and V by 5 bases; bases with no gene match: 3. Germline-derived CDR1 and CDR2 are LNHDA and SQIVND (reference sequence).

V gene TRBV7-6 combines with J gene TRBJ2-5, with TRBD2 matching over 11 bases. CDR3 length: 15 amino acids. V gave up 5 bases and J gave up 5 bases; unmatched junction bases: 7. Germline CDR1 and CDR2: SGHVS and FNYEAQ. The CDR3 region has the DNA TGTGCCAGCAGCCTAACTAGCGGGAGAGGGGAGACCCAGTACTTC. Its protein product is CASSLTSGRGETQYF.

This chain connects TRBV11-2 to TRBJ2-7, with TRBD1 matching 8 bases. Germline CDR1 SGHAT, CDR2 FQNNGV. Trimming cost V 3 bases and J 3 bases; bases outside gene matches: 1. There are 13 residues in the CDR3. This CDR3 is CASSFGQGYEQYF. The CDR3 DNA follows: TGTGCCAGCAGCTTCGGACAGGGCTACGAGCAGTACTTC.

This clone came up once. V usage is TRBV28 and J usage is TRBJ1-2; D is perhaps TRBD1 (6 bases). Per germline, CDR1 MDHEN and CDR2 SYDVKM. This CDR3 comprises 15 residues. V was pared by 5 bases and J by 4 bases, with 17 bases between. DNA for the CDR3: TGTGCCAGCAGTGCACTGGACAGTGAGAGCTATGGCTACACCTTC. Translation: CASSALDSESYGYTF.

The chain joins TRBV19 to TRBJ2-3; D possibly corresponds to TRBD1 (6 bases). Trimming left V 4 bases short and J 4 bases short, with 12 bases between. Germline loops: CDR1 LNHDA, CDR2 SQIVND (reference sequence). This CDR3 has 14 residues. The CDR3 region is CASSKTGISDTQYF. CDR3 nucleotides: TGTGCCAGTAGTAAAACAGGGATTTCAGATACGCAGTATTTT.

This chain uses TRBV29-1 with TRBJ2-7, with 7 bases identical to TRBD1. The CDR3 length is 14 residues. CDR1 is SQVTM and CDR2 is ANQGSEA in the germline V gene. The ends lost 0 bases at V and 2 bases at J; junction bases unmatched: 4. CDR3 in DNA: TGCAGCGTTGAAGACAGGGGGTCCACCTACGAGCAGTACTTC. Translated: CSVEDRGSTYEQYF.

The chain combines TRBV27 with TRBJ2-7, with 9 bases aligning to TRBD1. The CDR3 runs to 16 residues. The V and J ends lost 5 bases and 3 bases, in that order; junction bases with no gene match: 11. Germline V gives CDR1 MNHEY, CDR2 SMNVEV (reference sequence). In nucleotides, the CDR3 is TGTGCCAGCAGTCTAGCCGGGACAGGGTTGGGCTACGAGCAGTACTTC. It encodes CASSLAGTGLGYEQYF.

In its sample, this clone was seen once. The chain employs TRBV2 and TRBJ2-2, with D possibly TRBD1 on 5 matching bases. Germline V gives CDR1 SNHLY, CDR2 FYNNEI. Trimming took off 4 bases at V and 2 bases at J, with 14 bases between the two ends. This CDR3 has 16 amino acids. CDR3 bases: TGTGCCAGCAGTGGCGGCCTAGGGGTAAACACCGGGGAGCTGTTTTTT. Protein product: CASSGGLGVNTGELFF.

The V call is TRBV19, the J call TRBJ2-2; D assignment may be TRBD1 or TRBD2 (5 bases each). V lost 5 bases, J lost 4 bases, and 14 bases lay in between. CDR3 length equals 15 residues. Germline loops: CDR1 LNHDA, CDR2 SQIVND (reference sequence). CDR3 protein: CASSGTGSGTGELFF. The CDR3 coding sequence is TGTGCCAGTAGTGGGACGGGTTCGGGCACCGGGGAGCTGTTTTTT. The full variable domain, its missing parts supplied by reference TRBV19 and TRBJ2-2, is DGGITQSPKYLFRKEGQNVTLSCEQNLNHDAMYWYRQDPGQGLRLIYYSQIVNDFQKGDIAEGYSVSREKKESFPLTVTSAQKNPTAFYLCASSGTGSGTGELFFGEGSRLTVL.

V gene TRBV27 combines with J gene TRBJ2-5, with D perhaps given as TRBD1 or TRBD2 (6 bases each). Trimming removed 2 bases from V and 5 bases from J, with 15 bases in between. The CDR3 contains 15 residues. CDR1 and CDR2 from the germline V gene are MNHEY and SMNVEV (reference sequence). CDR3 bases: TGTGCCAGCAGTTTAGACCCGGGGGCCGGGGAGACCCAGTACTTC. Protein: CASSLDPGAGETQYF.

The CDR3 nucleotides are TGTGCCAGCAGCCCCGGGACCCACGCAGATACGCAGTATTTT. Translated, it gives CASSPGTHADTQYF. The V call is TRBV9, the J call TRBJ2-3; either TRBD1 or TRBD2 may supply D (5 bases each). CDR1 and CDR2 from the germline V gene are SGDLS and YYNGEE. This CDR3 has 14 amino acids. V gave up 4 bases and J gave up 4 bases, with 13 bases separating them.

The chain carries TRBV11-3 and TRBJ2-1; D not certain. Trimming pared 1 base from V and 7 bases from J, leaving 5 bases between. Germline CDR1 is SGHNT and CDR2 is YENEEA. The CDR3 has 12 amino acids. In DNA, the CDR3 is TGTGCCAGCAGCTTAGTGGTAAATGAGCAGTTCTTC. It translates to CASSLVVNEQFF.

V and J are TRBV7-9 and TRBJ2-3; maybe TRBD2 (5 bases). The CDR3 has 18 residues. Germline CDR1 is SEHNR and CDR2 is FQNEAQ (reference sequence). Trimming pared 3 bases from V and 0 bases from J, leaving 19 bases between. The CDR3 DNA follows: TGTGCCAGCAGCTTTCCTTATCGGTCGAGCGGTAGCACAGATACGCAGTATTTT. It codes for CASSFPYRSSGSTDTQYF.

V usage is TRBV11-2 and J usage is TRBJ1-5; tentatively, D is TRBD1 (6 bases). This CDR3 is built from 14 residues. Germline V lookup: CDR1 SGHAT, CDR2 FQNNGV. V lost 5 bases to trimming and J lost 6 bases, with 14 bases between them. CDR3 bases: TGTGCCAGCAGCGCCGCGGGGGCGGGTCAGCCCCAGCATTTT. It translates to CASSAAGAGQPQHF.

This CDR3 is CASSLVGQGVVGELFF. CDR3 coding DNA: TGTGCCAGCAGCTTAGTGGGACAGGGGGTGGTCGGGGAGCTGTTTTTT. The V gene is TRBV7-2, the J gene TRBJ2-2; 11 bases map to TRBD1. The CDR3 runs to 16 residues. Germline values: CDR1 SGHTA, CDR2 FQGNSA. V was pared by 1 base and J by 7 bases, with 5 bases of the junction left unmatched.

V is TRBV7-2 and J is TRBJ2-7; TRBD2 matches at 8 bases. Germline assignment: CDR1 SGHTA and CDR2 FQGNSA. CDR3 length: 14 amino acids. Unmatched junction bases numbered 6, after V lost 3 bases and J lost 5 bases. CDR3 coding DNA: TGTGCCAGCAGCTTCAGACGGACTAGCAACGAGCAGTACTTC. Its protein is CASSFRRTSNEQYF. The variable domain in full, with the rest retrieved from reference TRBV7-2 and TRBJ2-7, is GAGVSQSPSNKVTEKGKDVELRCDPISGHTALYWYRQSLGQGLEFLIYFQGNSAPDKSGLPSDRFSAERTGGSVSTLTIQRTQQEDSAVYLCASSFRRTSNEQYFGPGTRLTVT.

This clone was picked up a small number of times. CDR3 in DNA: TGTGCCAGCACCCAGGGGGCGCGTAGTCAGCCCCAGCATTTT. As protein: CASTQGARSQPQHF. The rearrangement joins TRBV28 to TRBJ1-5, with TRBD1 matching over 8 bases. This CDR3 region has 14 residues. V trimming: 7 bases; J trimming: 6 bases; junction bases outside the gene matches: 8. The germline gives CDR1 MDHEN, CDR2 SYDVKM.

This chain links TRBV5-3 with TRBJ2-7; the match to TRBD1 covers 10 bases. TRBV5-3 belongs to the ORF category, with a function that is uncertain. The CDR3 loop spans 18 amino acids. The junction had 13 bases not matched to a gene; V was cut back by 0 bases and J by 4 bases. This CDR3 reads CARSLAGEEGQGSYEQYF. For the CDR3, the DNA is TGTGCCAGAAGCTTGGCGGGGGAAGAGGGACAGGGGTCATACGAGCAGTACTTC.

CDR3 coding DNA: TGTGCCAGCAGCTTAGAAGCGGAAACTGCCGGGGAGCTGTTTTTT. This gives the protein CASSLEAETAGELFF. The chain carries TRBV7-6 and TRBJ2-2, with D possibly being TRBD2 (5 bases). Trimming left V 1 base short and J 6 bases short, with 12 bases between. The CDR3 totals 15 residues. Germline values: CDR1 SGHVS, CDR2 FNYEAQ.

This chain uses TRBV6-1 with TRBJ2-1, with TRBD1 matching 8 bases. The CDR3 is 16 residues long. With 4 bases clipped from V and 5 bases from J, the junction kept 10 bases outside the gene matches. CDR1 and CDR2 from the germline V gene are MNHNS and SASEGT. The CDR3 DNA is TGTGCCAGCAGTGTTACCACAGGGGGTAGAGACAATGAGCAGTTCTTC. Its translation: CASSVTTGGRDNEQFF.

The chain uses TRBV6-5 and TRBJ2-2; 8 bases are a match to TRBD2. Germline assignment: CDR1 MNHEY and CDR2 SVGAGI. The CDR3 consists of 14 residues. With 6 bases clipped from V and 5 bases from J, the junction kept 5 bases outside the gene matches. The CDR3, as DNA: TGTGCCAGCAGATCGCGGGAGGTTACCGGGGAGCTGTTTTTT. Translated: CASRSREVTGELFF.

The chain links TRBV5-3 to TRBJ2-7, with 10 bases that match TRBD1. TRBV5-3 belongs to the ORF category, with a function that is uncertain. The CDR3 extends over 19 amino acids. V lost 4 bases to trimming and J lost 6 bases; unmatched junction nucleotides: 22. The CDR3 DNA reads TGTGCCAGAAGCCCCCCGGGGACAGGGGTCCCTAGCGACCCCCCCGAGCAGTACTTC. Protein: CARSPPGTGVPSDPPEQYF.